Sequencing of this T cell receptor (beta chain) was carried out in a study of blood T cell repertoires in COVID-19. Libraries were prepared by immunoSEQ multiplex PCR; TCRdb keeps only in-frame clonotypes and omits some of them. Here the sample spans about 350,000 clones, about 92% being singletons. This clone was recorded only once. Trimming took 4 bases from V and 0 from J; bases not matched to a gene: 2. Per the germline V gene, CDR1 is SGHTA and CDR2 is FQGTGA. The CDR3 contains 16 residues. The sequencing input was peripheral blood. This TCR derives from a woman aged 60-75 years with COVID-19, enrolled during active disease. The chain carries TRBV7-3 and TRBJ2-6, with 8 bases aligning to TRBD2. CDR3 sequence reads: CASSYGTSSGANVLTF. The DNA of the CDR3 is TGTGCCAGCAGCTACGGGACTAGCTCTGGGGCCAACGTCCTGACTTTC. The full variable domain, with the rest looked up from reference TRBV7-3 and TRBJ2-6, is GAGVSQTPSNKVTEKGKYVELRCDPISGHTALYWYRQSLGQGPEFLIYFQGTGAADDSGLPNDRFFAVRPEGSVSTLKIQRTERGDSAVYLCASSYGTSSGANVLTFGAGSRLTVL.